The next 9 T cell receptor beta chains were all read from a single sample in a study of regulatory T cells in long-lasting Graves disease. Indicated time point: newly diagnosed GD, antithyroid drugs for less than 3 months. Preparation of the TCR library used RNA extracted from PBMCs. TCR beta libraries were built with iRepertoire HTBI primers and Arm-PCR of CDR3 regions. TCRdb analysed the multiplex PCR reads with MiXCR anew, one entry per CDR3 protein. The sample contains a few hundred thousand distinct CDR3 sequences, about 16% of which appear only once. This same sample was also taken into another study, of T cells in Graves' hyperthyroidism and ophthalmopathy.

The sample here was peripheral blood mononuclear cells (PBMCs), taken at new diagnosis, from a patient treated with antithyroid drugs. These receptors all come from a woman aged 18 to 35 with Graves disease.

Comments on this clonotype: Its ends do not fully match the called genes, so a read error is possible. The V and J genes are TRBV5-4 and TRBJ2-2; 8 positions agree with TRBD2. Germline CDR1 and CDR2: SGHNT and YYREEE (reference sequence). The CDR3 contains 16 residues. In DNA, the CDR3 is TGTGCCAGCAGCCGTCGGGAGGGATTAAGCACCGGGGAGCGGTTTTTT. It yields the protein CASSRREGLSTGERFF.

Worth noting for this clonotype: A much larger clonotype is one base distant, so this may be a read error. The chain joins TRBV29-1 to TRBJ2-1; D is perhaps TRBD2 (6 bases). CDR1 and CDR2 from the germline V gene are SQVTM and ANQGSEA. The CDR3 covers 13 residues. V was clipped by 3 bases and J by 3 bases, with 9 bases between them. CDR3 DNA: TGCAGCGTTGACGGGGGAGGCTACAATGAGCAGTTCTTC. This translates into CSVDGGGYNEQFF.

This clonotype was observed a few times. The rearrangement joins TRBV28 to TRBJ1-3, with 8 bases fitting TRBD1. CDR1 MDHEN and CDR2 SYDVKM come from the germline V gene. The V segment lost 4 bases and the J segment 4 bases; nucleotides outside the gene matches: 6. This CDR3 is built from 15 residues. This chain's CDR3 is CASSSEQGAGNTIYF. The CDR3 DNA is TGTGCCAGCAGTTCAGAGCAGGGGGCCGGAAACACCATATATTTT.

The chain has TRBV29-1 and TRBJ2-7; the D gene is possibly TRBD1 (5 bases). This CDR3 is 13 amino acids long. CDR1 is SQVTM, CDR2 ANQGSEA, per germline. V lost 3 bases, J lost 10 bases, and 19 bases lay in between. The CDR3, as DNA: TGCAGCGTTGAGTCCAGGGAACACTGGGGTCAGTACTTC. It yields the protein CSVESREHWGQYF.

The rearrangement uses TRBV3-1 and TRBJ2-3; perhaps D is TRBD1 or TRBD2 (5 bases each). The germline CDR1 and CDR2 sequences are LGHDT and YNNKEL (reference sequence). The CDR3 totals 19 residues. V dropped 0 bases and J dropped 0 bases, with 19 bases sitting between them. CDR3 sequence (DNA): TGTGCCAGCAGCCAAGAGGTGACCCGGGGCTTTCCTAGCACAGATACGCAGTATTTT. Its translation: CASSQEVTRGFPSTDTQYF.

For this clonotype: Just one base apart from a much larger clone, this may be a read error. The chain employs TRBV28 and TRBJ2-5, with 12 nucleotides matching TRBD2. The CDR3 is 16 amino acids. Germline V CDR1 and CDR2: MDHEN, SYDVKM. The CDR3 bases are TGTGCCAGCTCACCCGGACTAGCGGGAAACCAAGAGGCCCAGTACTTC. This codes for CASSPGLAGNQEAQYF. The variable domain in full, completed from reference TRBV28 and TRBJ2-5, reads DVKVTQSSRYLVKRTGEKVFLECVQDMDHENMFWYRQDPGLGLRLIYFSYDVKMKEKGDIPEGYSVSREKKERFSLILESASTNQTSMYLCASSPGLAGNQEAQYFGPGTRLLVL.

The genes are TRBV6-1 and TRBJ1-2; 7 bases agree with TRBD1. This CDR3 has 14 residues. In germline, CDR1 is MNHNS, CDR2 SASEGT. V gave up 9 bases and J gave up 5 bases; unmatched junction bases: 12. The CDR3 region has the DNA TGTGCCAGTGTTACCGGGGACAGAGGGTATGGCTACACCTTC. It is translated as CASVTGDRGYGYTF.

This chain uses TRBV20-1 with TRBJ1-5; D uncertain. CDR3 size: 15 residues. The V gene lost 4 bases and the J gene lost 3 bases, with 16 bases spanning the gap. CDR1 and CDR2 (germline): DFQATT, SNEGSKA (reference sequence). As DNA, the CDR3 is TGCAGTGCTACGGAAGACAACGGGCTCAATCAGCCCCAGCATTTT. Translating it yields CSATEDNGLNQPQHF.

This chain links TRBV3-1 with TRBJ2-7; TRBD1 aligns across 8 bases. Looked up from germline, CDR1 is LGHDT and CDR2 is YNNKEL (reference sequence). The ends lost 6 bases at V and 2 bases at J; junction bases unmatched: 12. This CDR3 has 16 residues. CDR3 sequence (DNA): TGTGCCAGCAGACCCGGGACGGTGGGACAGGCCTACGAGCAGTACTTC. Its translation: CASRPGTVGQAYEQYF.